The 24 T cell receptor beta chains reported below all come from one sample, sequenced in a study of blood T cell repertoires in COVID-19. Here immunoSEQ multiplex PCR was the method, and the copy in TCRdb shows in-frame clones only, minus some. The data hold about 210,000 clones, with 70% to 90% observed a single time. The sequenced sample consisted of peripheral blood. The source of these receptors is a woman between 40 and 55 years old with acute or convalescent COVID-19.

The chain combines TRBV7-8 with TRBJ1-1; 9 nucleotides agree with TRBD1. Germline V gene lookup returns CDR1 SGHVS and CDR2 FQNEAQ. With 4 bases clipped from V and 1 base from J, the junction kept 1 base outside the gene matches. This CDR3 spans 14 amino acids. In DNA form, the CDR3 reads TGTGCCAGCAGCTCGACAGGGGGGAACACTGAAGCTTTCTTT. It codes for CASSSTGGNTEAFF.

This chain links TRBV14 with TRBJ1-6, with TRBD1 identical over 7 bases. The CDR3 length is 13 residues. Germline V lookup: CDR1 SGHDN, CDR2 FVKESK. J was trimmed by 8 bases and V by 7 bases; bases with no gene match: 5. CDR3 sequence reads: CASKTGIDSPLHF. CDR3 coding DNA: TGTGCCAGCAAGACAGGGATTGATTCACCCCTCCACTTT.

This chain links TRBV6-5 with TRBJ1-1; weak D call: TRBD1 (5 bases). Germline assignment: CDR1 MNHEY and CDR2 SVGAGI. The CDR3 extends over 15 amino acids. The V and J ends lost 6 bases and 4 bases respectively, with 18 bases between them. The CDR3 DNA is TGTGCCAGCAGCCCGGGCCAGGGCAAGGGCACTGAAGCTTTCTTT. This codes for CASSPGQGKGTEAFF.

This clone was counted a single time. The chain carries TRBV5-8 and TRBJ2-7; D is possibly TRBD2 (5 bases). With 0 bases removed from V and 7 bases from J, the gap between germline ends came to 14 bases. This CDR3 is built from 14 residues. Germline-derived CDR1 and CDR2 are SGHTS and YDEGEE. CDR3 coding DNA: TGTGCCAGCAGCTTGGGCACGGGGTACCGAGAGCAGTACGTC. This encodes CASSLGTGYREQYV.

The chain carries TRBV28 and TRBJ1-4; 8 nucleotides match TRBD1. With 1 base clipped from V and 7 bases from J, the junction kept 5 bases outside the gene matches. There are 15 residues in the CDR3. Germline V CDR1 and CDR2: MDHEN, SYDVKM. CDR3: CASSLFGQGSEKLFF. In nucleotides, the CDR3 is TGTGCCAGCAGTTTATTTGGACAGGGTAGTGAAAAACTGTTTTTT.

This clone appeared a single time. The rearrangement uses TRBV5-6 and TRBJ2-3; D is perhaps TRBD2 (6 bases). This CDR3 region has 15 residues. The V end lost 2 bases, the J end lost 4 bases, and 14 bases lay between the germline ends. In germline, CDR1 is SGHDT, CDR2 YYEEEE. The CDR3 region has the DNA TGTGCCAGCAGCTTTCCCTCCAGGGAGGCAGATACGCAGTATTTT. This translates into CASSFPSREADTQYF.

The chain employs TRBV27 and TRBJ2-2, with TRBD1 as a possible D gene (6 bases). The CDR3 sequence is 17 residues long. The V gene lost 3 bases and the J gene lost 2 bases, with 16 bases spanning the gap. CDR1 and CDR2 from the germline V gene are MNHEY and SMNVEV (reference sequence). The CDR3 spells CASSFSLGDKNTGELFF. CDR3 nucleotides: TGTGCCAGCAGTTTTTCCCTTGGGGACAAAAACACCGGGGAGCTGTTTTTT.

This chain uses TRBV9 with TRBJ1-2; D is perhaps TRBD1 (5 bases). This CDR3 spans 13 amino acids. The V end lost 1 base, the J end lost 2 bases, and 6 bases lay between the germline ends. CDR1 and CDR2 from the germline V gene are SGDLS and YYNGEE. Here the CDR3 DNA reads TGTGCCAGCAGCGTACGGGGGAACTATGGCTACACCTTC. It specifies CASSVRGNYGYTF. The whole variable domain, remainder taken from reference TRBV9 and TRBJ1-2, is DSGVTQTPKHLITATGQRVTLRCSPRSGDLSVYWYQQSLDQGLQFLIQYYNGEERAKGNILERFSAQQFPDLHSELNLSSLELGDSALYFCASSVRGNYGYTFGSGTRLTVV.

This chain links TRBV24-1 with TRBJ2-5; TRBD1 agrees at 9 bases. Germline trimming cut 2 bases from V and 4 bases from J; bases unmatched to any gene: 4. The CDR3 extends over 15 amino acids. Per germline, CDR1 KGHDR and CDR2 SFDVKD. CDR3 protein: CATSDSNRGPETQYF. DNA for the CDR3: TGTGCCACCAGTGATTCAAACAGGGGGCCAGAGACCCAGTACTTC.

The V call is TRBV5-1, the J call TRBJ1-2; 10 bases map to TRBD1. Per the germline V gene, CDR1 is SGHRS and CDR2 is YFSETQ. The CDR3 runs 16 residues. Trimming removed 4 bases from V and 4 bases from J; junction bases left unmatched: 10. The CDR3: CASSPGQGSGPYGYTF. CDR3 sequence (DNA): TGCGCCAGCAGCCCGGGACAGGGGAGCGGTCCCTATGGCTACACCTTC.

V is TRBV6-5 and J is TRBJ1-1; 8 nucleotides match TRBD1. The V gene's germline CDR1 is MNHEY and CDR2 SVGAGI. This CDR3 is built from 15 residues. J lost 0 bases, V lost 6 bases, and 6 bases had no gene match. DNA of the CDR3: TGTGCCAGCAGGGAGTGGACAGGGATGAACACTGAAGCTTTCTTT. Translation: CASREWTGMNTEAFF.

This chain joins TRBV28 and TRBJ1-5, with unresolved D. Trimming cost V 6 bases and J 4 bases, with 7 bases left between them. The germline CDR1 and CDR2 sequences are MDHEN and SYDVKM. This CDR3 spans 12 amino acids. CDR3 sequence: CASRESNQPQHF. The CDR3 DNA reads as TGTGCCAGCAGGGAGTCTAATCAGCCCCAGCATTTT.

The CDR3 reads CASSQGRASKNTGELFF. CDR3 nucleotide sequence: TGTGCCAGCAGCCAAGGAAGGGCTAGCAAGAACACCGGGGAGCTGTTTTTT. The chain links TRBV4-2 to TRBJ2-2; tentatively, D is TRBD2 (5 bases). CDR3 length: 17 residues. From germline, CDR1 is LGHNA and CDR2 YNFKEQ. The V gene lost 1 base and the J gene lost 1 base, with 13 bases spanning the gap.

The genes are TRBV2 and TRBJ1-1; no clear D gene. Germline CDR1 is SNHLY and CDR2 is FYNNEI. This CDR3 spans 14 amino acids. Trimming took off 1 base at V and 6 bases at J, with 12 bases between the two ends. The DNA for the CDR3 is TGTGCCAGCAGTGAAGATGAGGAGGTCTCTGAAGCTTTCTTT. Its translation: CASSEDEEVSEAFF.

The chain combines TRBV5-4 with TRBJ2-1, with TRBD2 identical over 11 bases. Germline CDR1 and CDR2: SGHNT and YYREEE (reference sequence). The CDR3 runs to 11 residues. The V and J ends lost 4 bases and 12 bases, in that order; junction bases with no gene match: 0. CDR3 DNA: TGTGCCAGCAGCCTAGCGGGGGGGCAGTTCTTC. Translated, it gives CASSLAGGQFF.

This clone was picked up a small number of times. This chain links TRBV18 with TRBJ1-4; no clear D. Germline lookup yields CDR1 KGHSH and CDR2 LQKENI. The germline V and J ends were trimmed by 3 bases and 8 bases, with 10 bases remaining between them. The CDR3 length is 13 residues. The DNA for the CDR3 is TGTGCCAGCTCACCGGTCGCGTTCGAAAAACTGTTTTTT. Its translation is CASSPVAFEKLFF. Complete variable domain (other parts from reference TRBV18 and TRBJ1-4): NAGVMQNPRHLVRRRGQEARLRCSPMKGHSHVYWYRQLPEEGLKFMVYLQKENIIDESGMPKERFSAEFPKEGPSILRIQQVVRGDSAAYFCASSPVAFEKLFFGSGTQLSVL.

CDR3 DNA sequence: TGTGCCAGCAGCCTCAACGGGGGGCGGGAGACCCAGTACTTC. Protein sequence: CASSLNGGRETQYF. The V gene is TRBV7-2, the J gene TRBJ2-5; perhaps TRBD2 as D (7 bases). The CDR3 is 14 residues long. Germline CDR1 and CDR2: SGHTA and FQGNSA. The V end lost 5 bases, the J end lost 5 bases, and 15 bases lay between the germline ends. Looking up the rest from reference TRBV7-2 and TRBJ2-5 gives the full variable domain: GAGVSQSPSNKVTEKGKDVELRCDPISGHTALYWYRQSLGQGLEFLIYFQGNSAPDKSGLPSDRFSAERTGGSVSTLTIQRTQQEDSAVYLCASSLNGGRETQYFGPGTRLLVL.

This clone was recorded a few times. The chain employs TRBV5-1 and TRBJ2-5; D not certain. The CDR3 is made up of 13 amino acids. Germline V gene data show CDR1 as SGHRS and CDR2 as YFSETQ. With 3 bases removed from V and 1 base from J, the gap between germline ends came to 7 bases. CDR3 bases: TGCGCCAGCAGCTCACAGTTCCAAGAGACCCAGTACTTC. Translation gives CASSSQFQETQYF.

This chain links TRBV10-1 with TRBJ2-1; D is perhaps TRBD2 (6 bases). Trimming cost V 5 bases and J 5 bases, with 13 bases left between them. The V gene's germline CDR1 is WNHNN and CDR2 SYGVQD (reference sequence). The length of the CDR3 is 14 residues. The CDR3 bases are TGCGCCAGCAGTTCAAGCGGGCCTCACAATGAGCAGTTCTTC. It codes for CASSSSGPHNEQFF.

The chain combines TRBV6-5 with TRBJ1-3; D remains ambiguous. This CDR3 contains 13 residues. In germline, CDR1 is MNHEY, CDR2 SVGAGI. V dropped 6 bases and J dropped 4 bases, with 10 bases sitting between them. Here the CDR3 reads CASRAGEGNTIYF. CDR3 DNA: TGTGCCAGCAGGGCGGGCGAAGGAAACACCATATATTTT.

The chain has TRBV2 and TRBJ2-7, with 7 bases aligning to TRBD1. This CDR3 has 15 residues. V was pared by 6 bases and J by 7 bases, with 15 bases of the junction left unmatched. Germline-derived CDR1 and CDR2 are SNHLY and FYNNEI. The CDR3 is CASRLLGTVPTEQYV. The CDR3 DNA sequence: TGTGCCAGCAGGCTCCTTGGGACAGTTCCTACGGAGCAGTACGTC.

This rearrangement joins TRBV19 to TRBJ2-7, with 7 positions matching TRBD1. Unmatched junction bases numbered 5, after V lost 7 bases and J lost 5 bases. The CDR3 totals 12 residues. The germline V gene encodes CDR1 LNHDA and CDR2 SQIVND (reference sequence). CDR3 sequence reads: CASNYRGHEQYV. CDR3 bases: TGTGCCAGTAATTACAGGGGCCACGAGCAGTACGTC.

The chain has TRBV27 and TRBJ2-4; 9 bases map to TRBD1. The CDR3 runs to 15 residues. The germline V gene has CDR1 MNHEY and CDR2 SMNVEV (reference sequence). Trimming at V came to 0 bases and at J to 7 bases, leaving 4 bases not matched to a gene. Here the CDR3 reads CASSLSGTGWNIQYF. CDR3 DNA: TGTGCCAGCAGTTTATCCGGGACAGGGTGGAACATTCAGTACTTC.

In DNA form, the CDR3 reads TGTGCCAAAACGACAGGCCCGTCTAACTATGGCTACACCTTC. Protein product: CAKTTGPSNYGYTF. The genes are TRBV2 and TRBJ1-2; TRBD1 is a possible D gene (6 bases). Germline values: CDR1 SNHLY, CDR2 FYNNEI. Trimming took 10 bases from V and 0 from J, leaving 15 bases between them. CDR3 length: 14 amino acids. The entire variable domain, with the rest obtained from reference TRBV2 and TRBJ1-2, is as follows: EPEVTQTPSHQVTQMGQEVILRCVPISNHLYFYWYRQILGQKVEFLVSFYNNEISEKSEIFDDQFSVERPDGSNFTLKIRSTKLEDSAMYFCAKTTGPSNYGYTFGSGTRLTVV.